These T cell receptor beta chains were read from a single sample in a study of cytomegalovirus exposure and HLA in healthy donors. TCRdb's table, derived via immunoSEQ multiplex PCR, lists solely in-frame clones and lacks some. The data hold 200,000 or so clones, with approximately 84% observed a single time. What was sequenced was PBMCs. These receptor sequences come from a man aged 50 to 60 in good health and CMV-seronegative. Both conserved end residues are part of each CDR3. Fields, in order: clone size, V gene, J gene, CDR3 protein. Size tells how often a clone was seen (once, few, many) or the class of an expanded clone, and some rows leave it out.

size: .; V: TRBV25-1; J: TRBJ2-7; CDR3: CASSEYGTGETYEQYF
size: .; V: TRBV7-9; J: TRBJ2-1; CDR3: CSSSLSLGGHEQFF
size: .; V: TRBV7-2; J: TRBJ2-1; CDR3: CASSPGTSGGVFYNEQFF
size: few; V: TRBV20-1; J: TRBJ1-1; CDR3: CSASETPEAFF
size: once; V: TRBV7-2; J: TRBJ1-2; CDR3: CATGAYLNYGYTF
size: .; V: TRBV15; J: TRBJ2-2; CDR3: CATSLQGSNTGELFF
size: .; V: TRBV6-5; J: TRBJ2-2; CDR3: CASTRGQGTGELFF
size: .; V: TRBV6-6; J: TRBJ2-5; CDR3: CASSYPSGGNQQYF
size: .; V: TRBV7-9; J: TRBJ2-1; CDR3: CASSFQGDEQFF
size: few; V: TRBV7-9; J: TRBJ2-5; CDR3: CASSLPGQQETQYF
size: .; V: TRBV5-6; J: TRBJ2-1; CDR3: CASSPPFSKRGEQFF
size: .; V: TRBV5-1; J: TRBJ1-3; CDR3: CASSSQGPGNTIYF
size: .; V: TRBV4-1; J: TRBJ1-4; CDR3: CASSQDRESTNEKLFF
size: once; V: TRBV5-1; J: TRBJ1-5; CDR3: CASSLAGSNQPQHF
size: .; V: TRBV27; J: TRBJ2-1; CDR3: CASSPGYNEQFF
size: .; V: TRBV7-8; J: TRBJ2-5; CDR3: CASSSLPPDLSTETQYF
size: few; V: TRBV2; J: TRBJ2-7; CDR3: CASSEGGGPRYEQYF
size: .; V: TRBV27; J: TRBJ1-5; CDR3: CASSSRGQPQHF
size: once; V: TRBV30; J: TRBJ2-1; CDR3: CAWGDPGGYNEQFF